This TCR beta chain originates from a study of human T cells and chemical hapten exposure. The study's findings and limits: TCRs above 1 in 1000 frequency stayed constant with DPC sensitization.

Time point specified: healthy volunteer bleed at 2 weeks. Extraction yielded total RNA from whole blood (unfractionated). Per the study methods: From about 20,000 to 690,000 TCRs were found per sample, with a median of about 96,000. TCRdb recomputed calls from the RACE reads with MiXCR, one row per CDR3 protein. None of the V and J calls come from the authors' own analysis; TCRdb made them. The sample has 100,000 to 150,000 distinct CDR3 sequences, approximately 9% seen once. With regard to this clonotype: Its cognate antigen is unknown.

V was cut by 3 bases and J by 0 bases, with 11 bases left in between. The CDR3 is 15 amino acids. Germline lookup yields CDR1 LNHNV and CDR2 YYDKDF (reference sequence). The chain employs TRBV15 and TRBJ1-1; no clear D. This sequence originates from a male donor in good health. Some clones in this sample may be carry-over from other donors' samples. Sequencing input: whole blood. As DNA, the CDR3 is TGTGCCACCAGCAGCGCCGACGGGGTGAACACTGAAGCTTTCTTT. This codes for CATSSADGVNTEAFF.